The 9 T cell receptor beta chains listed next were all sequenced from one sample in a study of T cell responses to AZD1222 COVID-19 vaccine (dated by TCRdb to about 2021). Library preparation employed the immunoSEQ multiplex PCR assay. Not all clones reach the TCRdb copy of this immuneACCESS table, which keeps in-frame sequences only. Checked studies attribute under half of the gap to unresolved V genes and leave the rest unexplained. This sample holds roughly 160,000 clones; 92% were observed only once. The top ten hold around 4% of the sample. The time point tag for this specimen amounts to: baseline before first vaccination. Taken with the paper, the label for treatment or condition translates to: meningococcal conjugate vaccine given as trial control. The sequencing here drew on peripheral blood, taken on day 0 of MenACWY control vaccination. The receptors stem from an adult in good health.

V is TRBV11-2 and J is TRBJ1-3; D uncertain. The germline V gene encodes CDR1 SGHAT and CDR2 FQNNGV. The CDR3 runs 15 residues. V shed 3 bases and J shed 3 bases, with 12 bases lying between them. CDR3 residues: CASSFEGSSGNTIYF. The CDR3 bases are TGTGCCAGCAGCTTCGAAGGGAGCAGTGGAAACACCATATATTTT.

V gene TRBV12-3 or TRBV12-4 combines with J gene TRBJ2-1, with D perhaps TRBD1 (6 bases). V was pared by 3 bases and J by 14 bases, with 11 bases between. The CDR3 runs 11 residues. CDR3 residues: CASSLGQGKFF. The CDR3 nucleotides read TGTGCCAGCAGTTTGGGCCAGGGGAAGTTCTTC.

J is TRBJ2-2 and V is TRBV7-2, with a possible D match to TRBD2 (6 bases). V lost 2 bases and J 4 bases, leaving 8 bases between the germline ends. This CDR3 region has 14 residues. CDR1 is SGHTA and CDR2 is FQGNSA in the germline V gene. The CDR3 bases are TGTGCCAGCAGCTTATCCGGGGGCACCGGGGAGCTGTTTTTT. Residues: CASSLSGGTGELFF.

The chain joins TRBV4-1 to TRBJ1-3, with a weak D call TRBD1 (6 bases). The CDR3 is made up of 15 amino acids. Trimming removed 4 bases at V and 0 bases at J, with 10 bases between. CDR1 and CDR2 (germline): MGHRA, YSYEKL. The chain's CDR3 is CASSLTGRSGNTIYF. The CDR3 nucleotides read TGCGCCAGCAGCCTAACAGGGCGCTCTGGAAACACCATATATTTT.

V usage is TRBV7-2 and J usage is TRBJ1-2; no reliable D call. The V gene lost 5 bases and the J gene lost 2 bases, with 18 bases spanning the gap. This CDR3 is built from 16 residues. From germline, CDR1 is SGHTA and CDR2 FQGNSA. CDR3 bases: TGTGCCAGCAGCAAACACCGGACGACCGGAAACTATGGCTACACCTTC. It yields the protein CASSKHRTTGNYGYTF.

This chain joins TRBV4-1 and TRBJ1-2; unclear D gene. Trimming shortened V by 3 bases and J by 4 bases, and 15 bases separated the two germline ends. There are 15 residues in the CDR3. Germline loops: CDR1 MGHRA, CDR2 YSYEKL. CDR3 DNA sequence: TGCGCCAGCAGCCAGCCCGCGCGGGAACGCTATGGCTACACCTTC. Protein product: CASSQPARERYGYTF.

V and J are TRBV27 and TRBJ2-1, with 10 nucleotides matching TRBD2. This CDR3 is built from 17 residues. The V gene's germline CDR1 is MNHEY and CDR2 SMNVEV (reference sequence). With 2 bases clipped from V and 8 bases from J, the junction kept 12 bases outside the gene matches. The CDR3 loop is CASSLGPASGSYDEQFF. Written as DNA, the CDR3 is TGTGCCAGCAGTTTAGGCCCCGCTAGCGGGAGTTATGATGAGCAGTTCTTC.

The chain has TRBV7-9 and TRBJ2-2; TRBD2 matches at 8 bases. CDR1 SEHNR and CDR2 FQNEAQ come from the germline V gene (reference sequence). The CDR3 spans 17 residues. V shed 5 bases and J 3 bases; nucleotides not matched to a gene: 11. CDR3 nucleotides: TGTGCCAGCAGCCACCCGTTAGCGGGAAGGGACACCGGGGAGCTGTTTTTT. Protein sequence: CASSHPLAGRDTGELFF.

This chain joins TRBV6-2 or TRBV6-3 and TRBJ2-7; 8 positions agree with TRBD1. V lost 3 bases to trimming and J lost 2 bases; unmatched junction nucleotides: 9. Germline V gives CDR1 MNHEY, CDR2 SVGEGT. CDR3 length: 16 amino acids. The CDR3 loop is CASSYSPGTGPYEQYF. For the CDR3, the DNA is TGTGCCAGCAGTTATTCCCCCGGGACAGGCCCCTACGAGCAGTACTTC.